The rows below give T cell receptor beta chains drawn from one sample of a study of T-cell reconstitution after alpha-beta-depleted transplantation in children. TCRdb analysed the PCR reads with MiXCR anew, one entry per CDR3 protein. The sample has 300,000 to 400,000 distinct CDR3 sequences, about a sixth seen once. The sample consisted of PBMCs, mostly from graft donor cells, taken 360 days after TCRalphabeta/CD19-depleted stem cell transplant. All receptors derive from a male patient aged 2-15 years who had a stem cell transplant for acute lymphoblastic leukemia, so the T cells may come from the graft donor. The CDR3 runs from the conserved cysteine through the conserved F or W. The D gene is left open where the match is weak. Clone size appears in some rows only: once, few, many, or a class for an expanded clone.

j_call clone_size d_call v_call cdr3_nt cdr3_aa
TRBJ2-1 - TRBD2 TRBV2 TGTGCCAGCACTCTAGCGGGGCCCTTCAATGAGCAGTTCTTC CASTLAGPFNEQFF
TRBJ2-5 - - TRBV7-3 TGTGCCAGCAGCCTGGGGTGGTCGTACCAAGAGACCCAGTACTTC CASSLGWSYQETQYF
TRBJ2-4 few - TRBV20-1 TGCAGTGCACCGGACAAGCTAGCCAAAAACATTCAGTACTTC CSAPDKLAKNIQYF
TRBJ2-1 few TRBD2 TRBV4-3 TGCGCCAGCAGCCTGACAGTAGCGGGAGGATCCTACAATGAGCAGTTCTTC CASSLTVAGGSYNEQFF
TRBJ2-1 few TRBD2 TRBV6-1 TGTGCCAGCAGTGTAAGGCTAGCGGTCTCAAATGAGCAGTTCTTC CASSVRLAVSNEQFF
TRBJ2-3 - - TRBV5-1 TGCGCCAGCAGCTCAGGGGAGGGCACAGATACGCAGTATTTT CASSSGEGTDTQYF
TRBJ2-3 few - TRBV29-1 TGCAGCGTTTTAGCGTATAGCACAGATACGCAGTATTTT CSVLAYSTDTQYF
TRBJ1-2 - TRBD1 TRBV7-9 TGTGCCAGCAGCCCGAGCGCCCCAGGGGGCCGTGGCTACACCTTC CASSPSAPGGRGYTF
TRBJ2-5 many - TRBV7-9 TGTGCCAGCAGCCCCACGGGACGGGGTGAAGAGACCCAGTACTTC CASSPTGRGEETQYF
TRBJ2-7 - TRBD2 TRBV6-1 TGTGCCAGCAGTCCGACTAGCGGGAGGGCCGAGCAGTACTTC CASSPTSGRAEQYF